This T cell receptor beta chain derives from a study of T cells after somatic rescue of genetic block. Trimming removed 1 base at V and 4 bases at J, with 16 bases between. CDR3 length equals 16 residues. Germline V lookup: CDR1 LGHNA, CDR2 YNFKEQ. The method was immunoSEQ multiplex PCR; TCRdb's version includes in-frame clones alone and lacks a portion of them. The sample lists 110,000 or so clones; 85% to 95% were seen once. Sequenced sample: peripheral blood mononuclear cells (PBMCs). The gene calls are TRBV4-2 and TRBJ1-2; perhaps TRBD1 as D (5 bases). The source of this sequence is a woman under 30. CDR3 protein: CASSQGGSLDGYGYTF. In nucleotides, the CDR3 is TGTGCCAGCAGCCAAGGGGGGAGTCTTGATGGCTATGGCTACACCTTC.